Described below is a single TCR beta chain sequence and its context. What it recognizes is unknown. This CDR3 has 16 residues. J was trimmed by 3 bases and V by 3 bases; bases with no gene match: 6. The germline V gene has CDR1 SGDLS and CDR2 YYNGEE. The data stem from a study of T cell responses to AZD1222 COVID-19 vaccine. Using immunoSEQ multiplex PCR, the repertoire was profiled, and TCRdb retains in-frame clones only, with some absent. The table lists 150,000 to 180,000 clones, roughly nine tenths of them singletons. Study-wide results and limits: The donors showed a predominance of white British ancestry and of females, with possible underestimation of clonal diversity. Nearly half of spike-specific TCRs reportedly go after variant regions that carry no mutations. Sampling captured repertoires only after the peak T cell response. When two AZD1222 doses had been given, Spike-specific TCR breadth and depth rose.

This sequence joins TRBV9 and TRBJ2-7; TRBD2 agrees at 13 bases. Sequenced material: peripheral blood, taken on day 0 of MenACWY control vaccination. This clonotype originated in an adult in good health. DNA of the CDR3: TGTGCCAGCAGCGCCGGACTAGCGGGAGTACTCTACGAGCAGTACTTC. Translating gives CASSAGLAGVLYEQYF.